These T cell receptor beta chains were read from a single sample in a study of cytomegalovirus exposure and HLA in healthy donors. The data were produced by immunoSEQ multiplex PCR, yet TCRdb's version contains in-frame clones alone and is incomplete. The sample carries approximately 180,000 clones, more than 9.5% recorded once. The sample taken for sequencing was PBMCs. The receptor set was obtained from a man in his fifties in good health and CMV-seropositive. Both conserved end residues are part of each CDR3. The D gene is left open where the match is weak. Clone size is given for some rows only: seen once, a few or many times, or a class if the clone is expanded.

d_call	clone_size	v_call	j_call	cdr3_nt	cdr3_aa
.	.	TRBV6-5	TRBJ2-1	TGTGCCAGCAGCCCGGGACCGACCGCGGGGAATGAGCAGTTCTTC	CASSPGPTAGNEQFF
.	few	TRBV7-8	TRBJ2-1	TGTGCCAGCAGCTTAGTAGGGGGCTCCTACAATGAGCAGTTCTTC	CASSLVGGSYNEQFF
TRBD2	once	TRBV27	TRBJ2-5	TGTGCCAGCAGGGCAGGGGGACTAGCGGGCCTCGGGGAGACCCAGTACTTC	CASRAGGLAGLGETQYF
.	.	TRBV7-8	TRBJ1-5	TGTGCCAGCAGCTTAGGAGGTTTAGGGCCCCAGCATTTT	CASSLGGLGPQHF
.	.	TRBV5-4	TRBJ1-2	TGTGCCAGCAGCCATTATAGGACAGCTAACTATGGCTACACCTTC	CASSHYRTANYGYTF
.	.	TRBV2	TRBJ2-2	TGTGCCAGCAGTCGACAGCTCTTGAACACCGGGGAGCTGTTTTTT	CASSRQLLNTGELFF
.	few	TRBV6-5	TRBJ1-2	TGTGCCGTACAGGGTCTGGGCTATGGCTACACCTTC	CAVQGLGYGYTF
TRBD2	.	TRBV7-2	TRBJ2-7	TGTGCCAGCAGCTTCGGGGGGAGCTCCTACGAGCAGTACTTC	CASSFGGSSYEQYF
.	.	TRBV11-2	TRBJ1-6	TGTGCCAGCAGCTTAATGAGTTCCAATTCACCCCTCCACTTT	CASSLMSSNSPLHF
.	few	TRBV5-6	TRBJ2-3	TGTGCCAGCAGCTTCTCGGACCACCGGGGAGATACGCAGTATTTT	CASSFSDHRGDTQYF
.	.	TRBV6-6	TRBJ2-1	TGTGCCAGCAGTTACTCGACACACAATGAGCAGTTCTTC	CASSYSTHNEQFF
TRBD1	few	TRBV19	TRBJ1-4	TGTGCCAGTAGCAGACAGGGAACTAAAGAAAAACTGTTTTTT	CASSRQGTKEKLFF
TRBD1	.	TRBV6-6	TRBJ1-6	TGTGCCAGCAGTGGGACTAGGGGGCCTTCACCCCTCCACTTT	CASSGTRGPSPLHF
TRBD2	.	TRBV9	TRBJ2-1	TGTGCCAGCAGCGTAGCTGGGCGGGGGGGCCTCAATGAGCAGTTCTTC	CASSVAGRGGLNEQFF
.	few	TRBV2	TRBJ1-2	TGTGCCAGCAGCCCGGACAGAGCTAACTATGGCTACACCTTC	CASSPDRANYGYTF
.	.	TRBV9	TRBJ1-1	TGTGCCAGCACCCGGAGGGAGAACACTGAAGCTTTCTTT	CASTRRENTEAFF
.	few	TRBV6-1	TRBJ2-2	TGTGCCAGCAGTGAAATCCAGTTTAACACCGGGGAGCTGTTTTTT	CASSEIQFNTGELFF
.	.	TRBV10-1	TRBJ2-1	TGCGCCCCTAGGAACACCTCCTACAATGAGCAGTTCTTC	CAPRNTSYNEQFF
.	few	TRBV5-1	TRBJ2-2	TGCGCCAGCAGCTTGGGAGGAGGGGGCAAATACACCGGGGAGCTGTTTTTT	CASSLGGGGKYTGELFF
.	.	TRBV11-3	TRBJ2-5	TGTGCCAGCAGCTTCCAGGAGACCCAGTACTTC	CASSFQETQYF
TRBD1	.	TRBV6-1	TRBJ2-5	TGTGCCAGCAGTGAGTCGGGACAGCCACAAGAGACCCAGTACTTC	CASSESGQPQETQYF
TRBD1	.	TRBV6-5	TRBJ2-5	TGTGCCAGCAGTTACGAGGGACAGCAAGAGACCCAGTACTTC	CASSYEGQQETQYF
.	.	TRBV15	TRBJ2-7	TGTGCCACCAGCGTGGACACGATCTACGAGCAGTACTTC	CATSVDTIYEQYF
TRBD1	few	TRBV19	TRBJ2-6	TGTGCCAGTAGGATGACAGGGTCTGGGGCCAACGTCCTGACTTTC	CASRMTGSGANVLTF
.	.	TRBV7-9	TRBJ1-5	TGTGCCAGCAGCTTAGGGGGTGAGGGAAATCAGCCCCAGCATTTT	CASSLGGEGNQPQHF
.	.	TRBV5-8	TRBJ1-2	TGTGCCAGCAGCTCCGGGACGCGCGGGGTCTATGGCTACACCTTC	CASSSGTRGVYGYTF
.	.	TRBV4-3	TRBJ1-1	TGCGCCAGCAGCCGCAGGGGAAACACTGAAGCTTTCTTT	CASSRRGNTEAFF
.	few	TRBV5-5	TRBJ2-5	TGTGCCAGCAGCTCCTTATCGACAGCCAAGGGTATGGAGACCCAGTACTTC	CASSSLSTAKGMETQYF
.	few	TRBV15	TRBJ1-1	TGTGCCACCAGCCCCCGGGTCGAGAACACTGAAGCTTTCTTT	CATSPRVENTEAFF
TRBD1	.	TRBV7-8	TRBJ2-1	TGTGCCAGCAGCTGGTCAGGGGGAACTGAGCAGTTCTTC	CASSWSGGTEQFF
.	few	TRBV6-1	TRBJ1-2	TGTGCCAGCCATGCTGACAGGAACTATGGCTACACCTTC	CASHADRNYGYTF
.	.	TRBV6-5	TRBJ1-1	TGTGCCAGCAGTAAATCCTGGACACTGAACACTGAAGCTTTCTTT	CASSKSWTLNTEAFF
.	few	TRBV20-1	TRBJ1-1	TGCAGTGCCCAGGGCGGCACTGAAGCTTTCTTT	CSAQGGTEAFF
.	few	TRBV5-4	TRBJ1-6	TGTGCCAGCAGCTTGGGCCTAACCCCGTCGAGTGGTAATTCACCCCTCCACTTT	CASSLGLTPSSGNSPLHF
TRBD1	few	TRBV11-3	TRBJ1-2	TGTGCCAGCAGACGTACAGGGGGCGTCGACTATGGCTACACCTTC	CASRRTGGVDYGYTF
.	.	TRBV9	TRBJ1-3	TGTGCCAGCAGCGTAGGACAGTCCGGAAACACCATATATTTT	CASSVGQSGNTIYF